A single sample is the source of the 27 T cell receptor beta chains below, sequenced in a study of cytomegalovirus exposure and HLA in healthy donors. Primers for the PCR totalled 60 Vbeta and 13 Jbeta. Profiling relied on immunoSEQ multiplex PCR, and the TCRdb table lists in-frame clones only, not all of them. The sample records roughly 90,000 clones, less than 85% being singletons. What was sequenced was PBMCs. Receptors originate from a young man in good health and CMV-seronegative.

The chain is built from TRBV5-1 and TRBJ1-2, with D hard to call. CDR1 and CDR2 from the germline V gene are SGHRS and YFSETQ. CDR3 length: 14 residues. V was cut by 4 bases and J by 8 bases, with 18 bases left in between. The chain's CDR3 is CASSLEGTVYGYTF. The CDR3 DNA is TGCGCCAGCAGCCTCGAGGGAACGGTCTACGGCTACACCTTC. Full variable domain (outside the CDR3, taken from reference TRBV5-1 and TRBJ1-2): KAGVTQTPRYLIKTRGQQVTLSCSPISGHRSVSWYQQTPGQGLQFLFEYFSETQRNKGNFPGRFSGRQFSNSRSEMNVSTLELGDSALYLCASSLEGTVYGYTFGSGTRLTVV.

The chain joins TRBV10-2 to TRBJ2-5, with TRBD1 as a possible D gene (5 bases). Trimming shortened V by 2 bases and J by 2 bases, and 6 bases separated the two germline ends. This CDR3 is built from 13 residues. Germline CDR1 WSHSY, CDR2 SAAADI. The CDR3 here is CASSEDSQETQYF. The DNA for the CDR3 is TGCGCCAGCAGTGAGGACAGTCAAGAGACCCAGTACTTC.

The CDR3 region is CASSLGLLAGGTLGETQYF. CDR3 sequence (DNA): TGTGCCAGCAGCTTAGGCCTACTAGCGGGAGGCACTTTAGGGGAGACCCAGTACTTC. The V call is TRBV7-8, the J call TRBJ2-5; 12 bases are a match to TRBD2. The CDR3 covers 19 residues. Germline V gives CDR1 SGHVS, CDR2 FQNEAQ. Losses at the gene ends were 1 base for V and 5 bases for J; bases not matched to a gene: 14.

The chain joins TRBV5-4 to TRBJ1-6; D uncertain. In germline, CDR1 is SGHNT, CDR2 YYREEE (reference sequence). Trimming took off 5 bases at V and 9 bases at J, with 15 bases between the two ends. The CDR3 has 14 residues. CDR3 loop: CASSNQIGISPLHF. CDR3 coding DNA: TGTGCCAGCAGTAACCAAATCGGTATTTCACCCCTCCACTTT.

The chain employs TRBV6-6 and TRBJ2-7, with 7 bases fitting TRBD2. Looked up from germline, CDR1 is MNHNY and CDR2 is SVGAGI (reference sequence). The V gene end was trimmed by 2 bases and the J gene end by 8 bases; junction bases not matched to a gene: 12. The CDR3 covers 15 residues. CDR3 in amino acids: CASSYRGEGDLKQYF. CDR3 nucleotide sequence: TGTGCCAGCAGTTACCGGGGGGAGGGAGATCTGAAGCAGTACTTC.

This chain uses TRBV27 with TRBJ2-1, with 8 nucleotides matching TRBD2. The CDR3 has 14 residues. The germline V gene has CDR1 MNHEY and CDR2 SMNVEV (reference sequence). The trim removed 8 bases at V and 7 bases at J, leaving 10 bases unmatched. CDR3 sequence reads: CASSGGAAQNEQFF. In DNA form, the CDR3 reads TGTGCCAGCTCGGGGGGGGCCGCCCAGAATGAGCAGTTCTTC.

This sequence joins TRBV14 and TRBJ1-2; 7 bases align to TRBD1. The V segment lost 0 bases and the J segment 7 bases; nucleotides outside the gene matches: 8. CDR1 and CDR2 (germline): SGHDN, FVKESK. CDR3 size: 15 residues. The CDR3 sequence: CASSQEGHRGGGYTF. CDR3 nucleotide sequence: TGTGCCAGCAGCCAAGAGGGGCACAGGGGTGGTGGCTACACCTTC. The whole variable domain, filled in from reference TRBV14 and TRBJ1-2, reads EAGVTQFPSHSVIEKGQTVTLRCDPISGHDNLYWYRRVMGKEIKFLLHFVKESKQDESGMPNNRFLAERTGGTYSTLKVQPAELEDSGVYFCASSQEGHRGGGYTFGSGTRLTVV.

This rearrangement joins TRBV28 to TRBJ2-5, with 9 bases aligning to TRBD1. Losses at the gene ends were 6 bases for V and 5 bases for J; bases not matched to a gene: 10. Germline V gene data show CDR1 as MDHEN and CDR2 as SYDVKM. The CDR3 contains 15 residues. The CDR3 spells CASSTRQGGRETQYF. For the CDR3, the DNA is TGTGCCAGCAGCACTCGACAGGGGGGTAGGGAGACCCAGTACTTC.

The chain uses TRBV30 and TRBJ1-4; TRBD1 agrees at 7 bases. The CDR3 has 16 amino acids. The ends lost 0 bases at V and 1 base at J; junction bases unmatched: 5. The V gene's germline CDR1 is GTSNPN and CDR2 SVGIG (reference sequence). This chain's CDR3 is CAWSVFRGITNEKLFF. The CDR3, as DNA: TGTGCCTGGAGTGTTTTCAGGGGGATAACTAATGAAAAACTGTTTTTT.

This clone was counted once. The CDR3 DNA sequence: TGTGCCAGCAGTTCCAACGGTCAGGGGGGTGAAAAACTGTTTTTT. Amino acid sequence: CASSSNGQGGEKLFF. The chain uses TRBV6-5 and TRBJ1-4; 7 nucleotides agree with TRBD1. Losses at the gene ends were 4 bases for V and 7 bases for J; bases not matched to a gene: 9. Germline V CDR1 and CDR2: MNHEY, SVGAGI. The CDR3 sequence is 15 residues long.

V usage is TRBV5-1 and J usage is TRBJ2-3; a weak D match, TRBD1 (6 bases). CDR1 is SGHRS and CDR2 is YFSETQ in the germline V gene. The germline V and J ends were trimmed by 4 bases and 4 bases, with 16 bases remaining between them. This CDR3 spans 15 amino acids. CDR3 nucleotide sequence: TGCGCCAGCAGCCCCAGAGGGGGATTCCCAGATACGCAGTATTTT. Encoded protein: CASSPRGGFPDTQYF.

This clone was seen a handful of times. The chain links TRBV6-1 to TRBJ1-5; a possible D gene is TRBD1 (5 bases). Trimming removed 4 bases at V and 11 bases at J, with 12 bases between. The CDR3 covers 12 residues. Germline CDR1 reads MNHNS; CDR2 reads SASEGT. Here the CDR3 DNA reads TGTGCCAGCAGTGTGCCTGGGGGGGCCCAGCATTTT. It is translated as CASSVPGGAQHF.

As regards this clone: One end of the junction is discordant with germline, which a read error may explain. The rearrangement uses TRBV6-5 and TRBJ2-7; 9 positions match TRBD1. The CDR3 length is 16 residues. CDR1 is MNHEY and CDR2 is SVGAGI in the germline V gene. CDR3 protein: CASSYGTGNRGEAPHF. CDR3 in DNA: TGTGCCAGCAGTTACGGGACAGGGAATCGTGGGGAGGCCCCTCACTTC.

This chain links TRBV2 with TRBJ2-3; 10 bases align to TRBD1. V trimming: 5 bases; J trimming: 13 bases; junction bases outside the gene matches: 3. This CDR3 region has 11 residues. Germline CDR1 reads SNHLY; CDR2 reads FYNNEI. The chain's CDR3 is CASSWTGGKYF. The CDR3 bases are TGTGCCAGCAGTTGGACAGGGGGGAAGTATTTT.

The gene calls are TRBV19 and TRBJ2-7; 9 nucleotides align to TRBD1. The CDR3 runs to 14 residues. V lost 1 base, J lost 4 bases, and 2 bases stayed unmatched. CDR1 LNHDA and CDR2 SQIVND come from the germline V gene (reference sequence). The CDR3 DNA reads TGTGCCAGTAGTATAGGGACAGGGGTATACGAGCAGTACTTC. This encodes CASSIGTGVYEQYF.

J is TRBJ1-2 and V is TRBV5-6, with D possibly matching TRBD1 (6 bases). Germline assignment: CDR1 SGHDT and CDR2 YYEEEE. The V and J ends lost 0 bases and 3 bases respectively, with 9 bases between them. The CDR3 is made up of 14 amino acids. CDR3 region: CASSLGGHYYGYTF. The CDR3 DNA follows: TGTGCCAGCAGCTTGGGGGGGCATTACTATGGCTACACCTTC.

The chain joins TRBV23-1 to TRBJ2-7, with TRBD1 matching 7 bases. TRBV23-1 carries the ORF label, with uncertain function. J lost 1 base, V lost 7 bases, and 13 bases had no gene match. The CDR3 covers 16 residues. CDR3: CASTETGMGRSYEQYF. As DNA, the CDR3 is TGCGCCAGCACCGAGACAGGGATGGGCCGTTCCTACGAGCAGTACTTC.

This chain links TRBV5-8 with TRBJ2-7, with 7 bases identical to TRBD2. Trimming removed 5 bases from V and 2 bases from J; junction bases left unmatched: 7. The CDR3 spans 14 residues. Looked up from germline, CDR1 is SGHTS and CDR2 is YDEGEE. The CDR3 spells CASSPWGGTYEQYF. CDR3 coding DNA: TGTGCCAGCAGTCCGTGGGGGGGGACCTACGAGCAGTACTTC.

CDR3 sequence reads: CASSLEGFTGNTIYF. CDR3 sequence (DNA): TGTGCCAGCAGCCTCGAGGGATTTACTGGAAACACCATATATTTT. The chain employs TRBV14 and TRBJ1-3; D gene unclear. Trimming removed 4 bases at V and 2 bases at J, with 12 bases between. This CDR3 contains 15 residues. The germline gives CDR1 SGHDN, CDR2 FVKESK. Using reference TRBV14 and TRBJ1-3 for the parts outside the CDR3, the full variable domain is EAGVTQFPSHSVIEKGQTVTLRCDPISGHDNLYWYRRVMGKEIKFLLHFVKESKQDESGMPNNRFLAERTGGTYSTLKVQPAELEDSGVYFCASSLEGFTGNTIYFGEGSWLTVV.

The J gene is TRBJ2-1, the V gene TRBV11-1, with 7 bases aligning to TRBD1. Germline values: CDR1 SGHAT, CDR2 FQDESV (reference sequence). CDR3 length: 16 amino acids. Losses at the gene ends were 7 bases for V and 9 bases for J; bases not matched to a gene: 18. The CDR3 loop reads CASTQGTERGLVEQFF. In DNA, the CDR3 is TGTGCCAGCACCCAAGGGACCGAGAGGGGGCTCGTTGAGCAGTTCTTC.

The CDR3 is CATSRDRSVQETQYF. CDR3 nucleotides: TGTGCCACCAGCAGAGATCGGAGCGTACAAGAGACCCAGTACTTC. This chain joins TRBV15 and TRBJ2-5; no reliable D call. The CDR3 is 15 amino acids. V shed 0 bases and J shed 2 bases, with 10 bases lying between them. The germline CDR1 and CDR2 sequences are LNHNV and YYDKDF (reference sequence).

In this sample, this clone turned up once. V is TRBV6-5 and J is TRBJ1-2, with D unclear. The CDR3 spans 15 residues. V was cut by 0 bases and J by 3 bases, with 11 bases left in between. CDR1 and CDR2 (germline): MNHEY, SVGAGI. The CDR3 nucleotides read TGTGCCAGCAGTTACTCGAAACAGAGCTACTATGGCTACACCTTC. Translated: CASSYSKQSYYGYTF.

The rearrangement uses TRBV5-1 and TRBJ2-1; 8 nucleotides line up with TRBD2. V was clipped by 7 bases and J by 6 bases; unmatched bases: 6. The CDR3 length is 13 residues. Germline assignment: CDR1 SGHRS and CDR2 YFSETQ. The CDR3 spells CASGAGTSNEQFF. The CDR3 nucleotides read TGCGCCAGCGGGGCCGGGACTAGCAATGAGCAGTTCTTC.

The chain links TRBV5-1 to TRBJ2-1; 11 nucleotides agree with TRBD2. The CDR3 runs to 17 residues. Per the germline V gene, CDR1 is SGHRS and CDR2 is YFSETQ. The V gene end was trimmed by 2 bases and the J gene end by 7 bases; junction bases not matched to a gene: 11. The CDR3, as DNA: TGCGCCAGCAGCTTCCTACCTACTAGCGGGAGAGGGAATGAGCAGTTCTTC. Its protein product is CASSFLPTSGRGNEQFF.

This chain joins TRBV6-1 and TRBJ2-7; 8 bases map to TRBD1. Germline CDR1 MNHNS, CDR2 SASEGT. The CDR3 sequence is 14 residues long. Germline trimming cut 7 bases from V and 3 bases from J; bases unmatched to any gene: 8. The CDR3 protein is CASNPLTGGYEQYF. The CDR3 nucleotides read TGTGCCAGCAATCCCCTCACAGGGGGCTACGAGCAGTACTTC.

The chain couples TRBV5-8 to TRBJ1-5; D may be TRBD1 (6 bases). CDR3 size: 15 residues. Germline V lookup: CDR1 SGHTS, CDR2 YDEGEE. The V end was cut by 2 bases, the J end by 6 bases, with 15 bases between. DNA of the CDR3: TGTGCCAGCAGCTTCCACAGGGCCACCAGTCAGCCCCAGCATTTT. It encodes CASSFHRATSQPQHF.

There are a few counts of this clone. V is TRBV14 and J is TRBJ2-5, with TRBD2 identical over 7 bases. Germline CDR1 is SGHDN and CDR2 is FVKESK. The CDR3 runs 14 residues. The trim removed 5 bases at V and 4 bases at J, leaving 7 bases unmatched. The CDR3 spells CASSTYTGGETQYF. The CDR3 nucleotides read TGTGCCAGCAGCACCTACACGGGAGGAGAGACCCAGTACTTC.